The 21 T cell receptor beta chains listed next were all sequenced from one sample in a study of regulatory T cells in long-lasting Graves disease. In building TCR beta libraries, iRepertoire HTBI primers were used together with Arm-PCR of CDR3 regions. TCRdb analysed the multiplex PCR reads with MiXCR anew, one entry per CDR3 protein. The data contain a few hundred thousand distinct CDR3 sequences, over 15% of them singletons. Time point meaning: newly diagnosed GD, antithyroid drugs for less than 3 months. Extracted RNA from PBMCs served as the source of the TCR library. These data were also reused for a study on T cells in Graves' hyperthyroidism and ophthalmopathy.

The input for sequencing was peripheral blood mononuclear cells (PBMCs), taken at new diagnosis, from a patient treated with antithyroid drugs. These receptors were obtained from a man aged 40-49 years with Graves disease.

This clonotype turned up a few times. V is TRBV2 and J is TRBJ1-4; D remains unclear. Germline V CDR1 and CDR2: SNHLY, FYNNEI. CDR3 size: 14 residues. V was pared by 6 bases and J by 0 bases, with 8 bases between. The chain's CDR3 is CASRSAATNEKLFF. The CDR3, as DNA: TGTGCCAGCAGGAGTGCCGCAACTAATGAAAAACTGTTTTTT.

This clonotype was observed at least ten times. Relative to the germline gene, one junction end is altered; a read error may explain this. V gene TRBV7-7 combines with J gene TRBJ2-3, with 7 bases that match TRBD1. CDR1 and CDR2 (germline): SSHAT, FNYEAQ (reference sequence). This CDR3 comprises 15 residues. DNA for the CDR3: TGTGCTAGCAGCCAAGGACAGGCTAGCACAGATACGCAGTATTTT. It translates to CASSQGQASTDTQYF.

This clonotype was counted ten times or more. V is TRBV6-1 and J is TRBJ2-7; 9 nucleotides match TRBD1. V lost 11 bases and J lost 2; bases outside the gene matches: 4. CDR3 length: 12 amino acids. CDR1 is MNHNS and CDR2 is SASEGT in the germline V gene. The CDR3 loop reads CAHGDRAYEQYF. For the CDR3, the DNA is TGTGCCCATGGGGACAGGGCCTACGAGCAGTACTTC.

This clonotype was recorded many times. The CDR3 region has the DNA TGTGCCAGCAGCCGACAGGGGGCGGGGGAACAGCCCCAGCATTTT. Translating it yields CASSRQGAGEQPQHF. The chain has TRBV12-3 or TRBV12-4 and TRBJ1-5, with 10 bases identical to TRBD1. This CDR3 has 15 residues. J was trimmed by 7 bases and V by 6 bases; bases with no gene match: 9.

The J gene is TRBJ2-1, the V gene TRBV4-3; 8 bases line up with TRBD2. Germline values: CDR1 LGHNA, CDR2 YSLEER. There are 16 residues in the CDR3. V shed 2 bases and J 0 bases; nucleotides not matched to a gene: 3. Here the CDR3 DNA reads TGCGCCAGCAGCCAACTCGGGGGGGCCTCCTACAATGAGCAGTTCTTC. It codes for CASSQLGGASYNEQFF.

This clonotype was seen more than once but under ten times. The chain joins TRBV27 to TRBJ2-3, with 9 bases aligning to TRBD2. Germline V CDR1 and CDR2: MNHEY, SMNVEV (reference sequence). There are 15 residues in the CDR3. Unmatched junction bases numbered 4, after V lost 4 bases and J lost 2 bases. This CDR3 is CASSSLAGNTDTQYF. The CDR3 DNA reads TGTGCCAGCAGTTCCCTAGCGGGGAACACAGATACGCAGTATTTT.

The chain links TRBV30 to TRBJ2-1; D is ambiguous. The CDR3 loop spans 13 amino acids. Germline V gene sequence: CDR1 GTSNPN, CDR2 SVGIG (reference sequence). The V gene lost 5 bases and the J gene lost 7 bases, with 15 bases spanning the gap. The CDR3 loop reads CAWQRFLGNEQFF. Here the CDR3 DNA reads TGTGCCTGGCAAAGATTCTTGGGGAATGAGCAGTTCTTC.

This clonotype was counted ten times or more. The chain recombines TRBV28 with TRBJ2-7; 10 bases map to TRBD1. J lost 6 bases, V lost 6 bases, and 17 bases had no gene match. The CDR3 is 17 amino acids. In germline, CDR1 is MDHEN, CDR2 SYDVKM. The CDR3 DNA reads as TGTGCCAGCAGCCTCCGGGACAGGGGTTTCTCAAAATGCGAGCAGTACTTC. Translating gives CASSLRDRGFSKCEQYF. Full variable domain (remainder filled in from reference TRBV28 and TRBJ2-7): DVKVTQSSRYLVKRTGEKVFLECVQDMDHENMFWYRQDPGLGLRLIYFSYDVKMKEKGDIPEGYSVSREKKERFSLILESASTNQTSMYLCASSLRDRGFSKCEQYFGPGTRLTVT.

This clonotype was detected a few times. The CDR3 DNA is TGCGCCAGCAGCTTGGTGCCCACAACTAATGAAAAACTGTTTTTT. Its protein is CASSLVPTTNEKLFF. This chain joins TRBV5-1 and TRBJ1-4, with D uncertain. V dropped 0 bases and J dropped 0 bases, with 6 bases sitting between them. The CDR3 runs to 15 residues. Per germline, CDR1 SGHRS and CDR2 YFSETQ.

This clonotype was observed a few times. This rearrangement joins TRBV27 to TRBJ2-7, with D tentatively TRBD2 (6 bases). The germline gives CDR1 MNHEY, CDR2 SMNVEV (reference sequence). This CDR3 contains 13 residues. V shed 5 bases and J shed 4 bases, with 12 bases lying between them. CDR3 sequence (DNA): TGTGCCAGCAGTGCGGGACGGTGGTACGAGCAGTACTTC. Its protein product is CASSAGRWYEQYF.

This clonotype came up a few times. V is TRBV18 and J is TRBJ2-7, with D unclear. Germline V CDR1 and CDR2: KGHSH, LQKENI. The CDR3 is 14 residues long. The V gene lost 1 base and the J gene lost 2 bases, with 9 bases spanning the gap. CDR3 sequence (DNA): TGTGCCAGCTCACCACTGGGGATAGCCTACGAGCAGTACTTC. The encoded protein is CASSPLGIAYEQYF.

This clonotype has ten or more counts. This chain connects TRBV6-1 to TRBJ1-5; D ambiguous. CDR1 and CDR2 (germline): MNHNS, SASEGT. The CDR3 has 14 residues. The ends were cut back, 8 bases at V and 11 bases at J, with 22 bases in the middle. For the CDR3, the DNA is TGTGCCAGCGGGATGGGCGGTCTTAATGGGGCCCAGCATTTT. It translates to CASGMGGLNGAQHF.

This clonotype was seen many times. It may be a read error: a sequence one base away is much more abundant. This sequence joins TRBV5-6 and TRBJ2-7; no clear D. Germline loops: CDR1 SGHDT, CDR2 YYEEEE. The CDR3 is 13 residues long. Trimming shortened V by 2 bases and J by 0 bases, and 6 bases separated the two germline ends. The CDR3 sequence is CASSFRSSYEQYF. The CDR3 nucleotides read TGTGCCAGCAGCTTCCGGAGCTCCTACGAGCAGTACTTC.

In this sample, this clonotype turned up a few times. The chain employs TRBV5-1 and TRBJ2-7, with D possibly called TRBD1 or TRBD2 (7 bases each). The CDR3 spans 15 residues. Germline-derived CDR1 and CDR2 are SGHRS and YFSETQ. The V gene lost 0 bases and the J gene lost 6 bases, with 16 bases spanning the gap. The CDR3 is CASSLAPGGRAEQYF. Here the CDR3 DNA reads TGCGCCAGCAGCTTGGCCCCAGGGGGGAGGGCCGAGCAGTACTTC.

This chain links TRBV3-1 with TRBJ1-1; 7 bases fit TRBD1. CDR1 and CDR2 (germline): LGHDT, YNNKEL (reference sequence). V was clipped by 3 bases and J by 0 bases; unmatched bases: 4. The CDR3 totals 15 residues. The CDR3 region is CASSQTDRMNTEAFF. The CDR3 DNA reads as TGTGCCAGCAGCCAGACGGACAGGATGAACACTGAAGCTTTCTTT.

This clonotype was counted only a few times. This chain links TRBV29-1 with TRBJ2-1; D not certain. V was pared by 5 bases and J by 5 bases, with 16 bases between. The V gene's germline CDR1 is SQVTM and CDR2 ANQGSEA. CDR3 length: 14 amino acids. CDR3 in DNA: TGCAGCGTTATCGGACGCAGTACCCACAATGAGCAGTTCTTC. Its protein product is CSVIGRSTHNEQFF.

The J gene is TRBJ1-1, the V gene TRBV7-9, with D tentatively TRBD1 (6 bases). V was clipped by 0 bases and J by 4 bases, with 12 bases between them. The CDR3 totals 15 residues. CDR1 and CDR2 (germline): SEHNR, FQNEAQ (reference sequence). The CDR3 loop is CASSLAVLRGTEAFF. For the CDR3, the DNA is TGTGCCAGCAGCTTAGCCGTGCTCAGGGGCACTGAAGCTTTCTTT. Full variable domain (outside the CDR3, taken from reference TRBV7-9 and TRBJ1-1): DTGVSQNPRHKITKRGQNVTFRCDPISEHNRLYWYRQTLGQGPEFLTYFQNEAQLEKSRLLSDRFSAERPKGSFSTLEIQRTEQGDSAMYLCASSLAVLRGTEAFFGQGTRLTVV.

This clonotype came up many times. The V gene is TRBV5-1, the J gene TRBJ2-1; D unclear. Germline loops: CDR1 SGHRS, CDR2 YFSETQ. V lost 3 bases, J lost 3 bases, and 7 bases lay in between. The CDR3 contains 13 residues. CDR3 in amino acids: CASSSDRYNEQFF. The CDR3 bases are TGCGCCAGCAGCTCAGACCGCTACAATGAGCAGTTCTTC.

This clonotype was counted ten times or more. CDR3 sequence (DNA): TGTGCCAGCAGCTTAGTAGGGACAGGCTCCTACGAGCAGTACTTC. It translates to CASSLVGTGSYEQYF. V usage is TRBV11-3 and J usage is TRBJ2-7; 8 nucleotides match TRBD1. CDR1 is SGHNT and CDR2 is YENEEA in the germline V gene. V shed 1 base and J 0 bases; nucleotides not matched to a gene: 2. The CDR3 runs 15 residues.

In this sample, this clonotype turned up many times. The chain has TRBV27 and TRBJ2-7, with 7 bases identical to TRBD2. Germline values: CDR1 MNHEY, CDR2 SMNVEV (reference sequence). The CDR3 runs to 17 residues. Trimming at V came to 0 bases and at J to 0 bases, leaving 8 bases not matched to a gene. CDR3 nucleotides: TGTGCCAGCAGTTTATCGTTGGGGGGGGTAAGCTCCTACGAGCAGTACTTC. It encodes CASSLSLGGVSSYEQYF.

This clonotype was observed at least ten times. The chain employs TRBV18 and TRBJ1-2; tentatively, D is TRBD1 (5 bases). V dropped 3 bases and J dropped 4 bases, with 9 bases sitting between them. Germline CDR1 is KGHSH and CDR2 is LQKENI. CDR3 length equals 13 residues. The CDR3 reads CASSPGPGYGYTF. CDR3 bases: TGTGCCAGCTCACCGGGACCTGGCTATGGCTACACCTTC.